One sample yielded the 12 T cell receptor beta chains listed below, sequenced in a study of blood T cell repertoires in COVID-19. Using immunoSEQ multiplex PCR, the repertoire was profiled, and TCRdb retains in-frame clones only, with some absent. The table shows 95,000 to 100,000 clones, with about 87% occurring only once. The material sequenced was peripheral blood. The receptors shown here come from a woman aged 25-40 years with acute or convalescent COVID-19.

This chain connects TRBV5-1 to TRBJ1-3, with unresolved D. CDR1 and CDR2 from the germline V gene are SGHRS and YFSETQ. The CDR3 has 14 residues. Trimming removed 0 bases from V and 4 bases from J, with 8 bases in between. The CDR3 region has the DNA TGCGCCAGCAGCTTGGCGGGGATAGGAAACACCATATATTTT. Its translation is CASSLAGIGNTIYF.

The count of this clone is one. The chain joins TRBV5-1 to TRBJ2-7; maybe TRBD2 (5 bases). Germline V lookup: CDR1 SGHRS, CDR2 YFSETQ. Trimming shortened V by 0 bases and J by 0 bases, and 22 bases separated the two germline ends. This CDR3 contains 19 residues. CDR3 region: CASSLAEGRVPESSYEQYF. CDR3 nucleotides: TGCGCCAGCAGCTTGGCAGAGGGAAGGGTCCCCGAGAGCTCCTACGAGCAGTACTTC.

The rearrangement joins TRBV5-6 to TRBJ2-7, with 8 nucleotides matching TRBD1. The germline V gene encodes CDR1 SGHDT and CDR2 YYEEEE. The junction had 2 bases not matched to a gene; V was cut back by 4 bases and J by 5 bases. This CDR3 is built from 12 residues. CDR3 sequence (DNA): TGTGCCAGCAGCCGGACAGGGAACGAGCAGTACTTC. Its translation: CASSRTGNEQYF.

This chain links TRBV13 with TRBJ1-2; possible D gene TRBD1, 5 bases. The germline V gene encodes CDR1 PRHDT and CDR2 FYEKMQ (reference sequence). This CDR3 is 14 amino acids long. Trimming took 0 bases from V and 8 from J, leaving 13 bases between them. The DNA of the CDR3 is TGTGCCAGCAGCTTAGGGGCCCGACAGAGCGGCTACACCTTC. It encodes CASSLGARQSGYTF.

This sequence joins TRBV28 and TRBJ2-2; no definite D call. Germline loops: CDR1 MDHEN, CDR2 SYDVKM. V dropped 8 bases and J dropped 2 bases, with 9 bases sitting between them. The CDR3 is 13 residues long. DNA of the CDR3: TGTGCCAGCGTTCCCCAAAACACCGGGGAGCTGTTTTTT. This gives the protein CASVPQNTGELFF.

CDR3 region: CSASRGPGGTEAFF. CDR3 nucleotide sequence: TGCAGCGCCAGTCGGGGACCAGGGGGCACTGAAGCTTTCTTT. V is TRBV29-1 and J is TRBJ1-1; 7 nucleotides agree with TRBD1. CDR1 and CDR2 (germline): SQVTM, ANQGSEA. V was clipped by 7 bases and J by 4 bases; unmatched bases: 12. This CDR3 spans 14 amino acids. The full variable domain, completed using reference TRBV29-1 and TRBJ1-1, is SAVISQKPSRDICQRGTSLTIQCQVDSQVTMMFWYRQQPGQSLTLIATANQGSEATYESGFVIDKFPISRPNLTFSTLTVSNMSPEDSSIYLCSASRGPGGTEAFFGQGTRLTVV.

The V call is TRBV2, the J call TRBJ2-7; D is unresolved. Germline assignment: CDR1 SNHLY and CDR2 FYNNEI. Trimming shortened V by 3 bases and J by 3 bases, and 6 bases separated the two germline ends. The CDR3 covers 12 residues. The CDR3 region has the DNA TGTGCCAGCAGTGACCCCCGCTACGAGCAGTACTTC. It yields the protein CASSDPRYEQYF.

The table lists this clone with a count of one. The chain recombines TRBV5-8 with TRBJ2-7; the D gene is possibly TRBD1 (5 bases). The CDR3 runs 15 residues. V was trimmed by 5 bases and J by 1 base, leaving 16 bases between them. The V gene's germline CDR1 is SGHTS and CDR2 YDEGEE. The CDR3 nucleotides read TGTGCCAGCAGAGCACACAGGACCTATTCCTACGAGCAGTACTTC. Translation: CASRAHRTYSYEQYF.

The CDR3 here is CASSVNTESEPQHF. The CDR3 DNA follows: TGTGCCAGCAGTGTAAACACCGAAAGTGAGCCCCAGCATTTT. This chain uses TRBV2 with TRBJ1-5; D not certain. CDR3 length: 14 amino acids. Germline V gives CDR1 SNHLY, CDR2 FYNNEI. Trimming removed 4 bases at V and 8 bases at J, with 15 bases between. The variable domain in full, with the rest retrieved from reference TRBV2 and TRBJ1-5, is EPEVTQTPSHQVTQMGQEVILRCVPISNHLYFYWYRQILGQKVEFLVSFYNNEISEKSEIFDDQFSVERPDGSNFTLKIRSTKLEDSAMYFCASSVNTESEPQHFGDGTRLSIL.

The rearrangement uses TRBV2 and TRBJ1-5, with D perhaps TRBD1 (6 bases). Trimming shortened V by 7 bases and J by 1 base, and 11 bases separated the two germline ends. The germline gives CDR1 SNHLY, CDR2 FYNNEI. This CDR3 contains 14 residues. The CDR3, as DNA: TGTGCCAGCACCCACAGGGAAAGCAATCAGCCCCAGCATTTT. Protein product: CASTHRESNQPQHF.

J is TRBJ2-7 and V is TRBV21-1; the listed D gene, TRBD1, was not tested against the DNA. TRBV21-1 is recorded as a pseudogene. CDR3 length equals 16 residues. The CDR3 nucleotides are TGTGCCAGCAGCAAAGCTCGGTTACAGGGCTCCTACGAGCAGTACTTC. Amino acids: CASSKARLQGSYEQYF.

The chain is built from TRBV2 and TRBJ1-2; 8 bases map to TRBD1. CDR3 length equals 14 residues. The V and J ends lost 6 bases and 2 bases, in that order; junction bases with no gene match: 5. CDR1 is SNHLY and CDR2 is FYNNEI in the germline V gene. CDR3 sequence reads: CASSAGGMNYGYTF. Written as DNA, the CDR3 is TGTGCCAGCAGCGCAGGGGGCATGAACTATGGCTACACCTTC.